This record concerns one T cell receptor (beta chain) sequence. The target antigen is unknown. The data were taken from a study of PD-1 blockade in classical Hodgkin lymphoma. Brentuximab vedotin exposure varied, and every patient relapsed after autologous stem cell transplantation. The V segment lost 4 bases and the J segment 7 bases; nucleotides outside the gene matches: 9. Germline assignment: CDR1 LGHNA and CDR2 YSLEER. CDR3 size: 15 residues. Overall study findings and caveats: Newly diagnosed patients had baseline TCR diversity that was reportedly lower than that of healthy donors. Complete responders entered with baseline diversity on par with newly diagnosed patients, the results showed. Exclusion was the outcome for patients who began nivolumab under 1 year after ASCT.

Clones were read by immunoSEQ multiplex PCR, and TCRdb kept only the in-frame ones, dropping some. Of 35,000 or so clones in the sample, 76% were seen once. The V call is TRBV4-3, the J call TRBJ2-1; TRBD2 matches at 8 bases. This TCR derives from a human donor with classical Hodgkin lymphoma. This specimen consisted of peripheral blood mononuclear cells (PBMCs), obtained before the second cycle of nivolumab. The CDR3 bases are TGCGCCAGCAGCCCGACCGGGAGGGACCCGAATGAGCAGTTCTTC. This encodes CASSPTGRDPNEQFF.